Each of the 18 T cell receptor beta chains below was sequenced from the same sample in a study of shared clonotypes between healthy human individuals. The naive CD8 subset, CD45RO-negative cells positively selected for CCR7, excluded terminally differentiated effector memory CD45RA+ cells. Generated by immunoSEQ multiplex PCR, the TCRdb table keeps only in-frame clones and is missing some. The data hold roughly 810,000 clones, with 90% to 97% observed a single time. The sequenced sample was naive CD8+ T cells sorted from blood. The receptors derive from a man aged 25 to 40 in good health.

The genes are TRBV11-3 and TRBJ1-1; 9 bases line up with TRBD1. The CDR3 consists of 11 residues. From germline, CDR1 is SGHNT and CDR2 YENEEA. V lost 4 bases and J lost 12; bases outside the gene matches: 3. The CDR3 DNA is TGTGCCAGCAGCTCGGGACAGGGAACTTTCTTT. It translates to CASSSGQGTFF.

The chain is built from TRBV19 and TRBJ1-5; D is unclear. The V and J ends lost 2 bases and 3 bases respectively, with 11 bases between them. This CDR3 is 15 amino acids long. Germline lookup yields CDR1 LNHDA and CDR2 SQIVND (reference sequence). The CDR3: CASSIFGQDNQPQHF. The CDR3 DNA sequence: TGTGCCAGTAGTATATTCGGTCAAGACAATCAGCCCCAGCATTTT.

The chain joins TRBV11-3 to TRBJ2-6, with 8 bases fitting TRBD2. Looked up from germline, CDR1 is SGHNT and CDR2 is YENEEA. The CDR3 sequence is 15 residues long. J lost 4 bases, V lost 5 bases, and 4 bases had no gene match. The CDR3 protein is CASSPRGAGANVLTF. CDR3 in DNA: TGTGCCAGCAGCCCGCGGGGGGCCGGGGCCAACGTCCTGACTTTC. The full variable domain, in which reference TRBV11-3 and TRBJ2-6 provide the parts outside the CDR3, is EAGVVQSPRYKIIEKKQPVAFWCNPISGHNTLYWYLQNLGQGPELLIRYENEEAVDDSQLPKDRFSAERLKGVDSTLKIQPAELGDSAVYLCASSPRGAGANVLTFGAGSRLTVL.

This clone was detected only once. The chain recombines TRBV28 with TRBJ2-1, with TRBD1 matching over 8 bases. The V gene end was trimmed by 3 bases and the J gene end by 8 bases; junction bases not matched to a gene: 6. Germline V gene data show CDR1 as MDHEN and CDR2 as SYDVKM. The CDR3 has 14 residues. For the CDR3, the DNA is TGTGCCAGCAGTTTTTTCGACAGGGGCGATGAGCAGTTCTTC. Encoded protein: CASSFFDRGDEQFF.

As concerns this clone: At the DNA level, this CDR3 is encoded by other sequences in the same sample as well. The chain recombines TRBV7-9 with TRBJ2-1, with D uncertain. CDR3 length: 12 amino acids. Germline V gene lookup returns CDR1 SEHNR and CDR2 FQNEAQ (reference sequence). V was trimmed by 1 base and J by 7 bases, leaving 5 bases between them. The CDR3 DNA follows: TGTGCCAGCAGCTTAGGTCGGAATGAGCAGTTCTTC. Residues: CASSLGRNEQFF.

The rearrangement uses TRBV5-1 and TRBJ2-1, with 10 positions matching TRBD2. The CDR3 is made up of 14 amino acids. After removal of 2 bases from V and 8 bases from J, the junction contained 4 bases not matched to a gene. The germline V gene has CDR1 SGHRS and CDR2 YFSETQ. The CDR3 reads CASSLAGGLDEQFF. CDR3 sequence (DNA): TGCGCCAGCAGCTTAGCGGGAGGGTTAGATGAGCAGTTCTTC. The full variable domain, rest sourced from reference TRBV5-1 and TRBJ2-1, is KAGVTQTPRYLIKTRGQQVTLSCSPISGHRSVSWYQQTPGQGLQFLFEYFSETQRNKGNFPGRFSGRQFSNSRSEMNVSTLELGDSALYLCASSLAGGLDEQFFGPGTRLTVL.

V is TRBV14 and J is TRBJ2-7; 14 positions match TRBD2. The CDR3 contains 20 residues. J was trimmed by 3 bases and V by 1 base; bases with no gene match: 14. In germline, CDR1 is SGHDN, CDR2 FVKESK. Here the CDR3 reads CASSQVAGTSGRWENYEQYF. CDR3 coding DNA: TGTGCCAGCAGCCAAGTTGCTGGGACTAGCGGGAGATGGGAGAACTACGAGCAGTACTTC.

The chain is built from TRBV29-1 and TRBJ2-1; TRBD2 matches at 11 bases. The CDR3 is 16 residues long. CDR1 and CDR2 from the germline V gene are SQVTM and ANQGSEA. V lost 7 bases, J lost 5 bases, and 13 bases stayed unmatched. The CDR3 loop is CSASAPGLAVNNEQFF. Written as DNA, the CDR3 is TGCAGCGCCTCCGCGCCGGGACTAGCGGTGAACAATGAGCAGTTCTTC.

This chain links TRBV27 with TRBJ2-7; 9 bases agree with TRBD2. CDR3 length: 16 residues. Germline CDR1 MNHEY, CDR2 SMNVEV (reference sequence). The V gene end was trimmed by 7 bases and the J gene end by 3 bases; junction bases not matched to a gene: 13. CDR3 nucleotide sequence: TGTGCCAGCACCCTTGCGGGGGGAGCGGGGGGCTACGAGCAGTACTTC. Its translation is CASTLAGGAGGYEQYF.

V usage is TRBV7-2 and J usage is TRBJ2-5; the D call may be TRBD1 or TRBD2 (5 bases each). Trimming cost V 5 bases and J 2 bases, with 15 bases left between them. CDR3 size: 15 residues. Germline CDR1 SGHTA, CDR2 FQGNSA. CDR3 DNA sequence: TGTGCCAGCAGCCCCGGGACGGTTGGTCAAGAGACCCAGTACTTC. Its protein is CASSPGTVGQETQYF.

In nucleotides, the CDR3 is TGTGCCAGCAGTTCCTCCTCCCGGGGGGGAGGGGCCAACGTCCTGACTTTC. Protein product: CASSSSSRGGGANVLTF. This sequence joins TRBV6-7 and TRBJ2-6, with TRBD2 matching over 8 bases. TRBV6-7 is reported as an ORF; its role is uncertain. This CDR3 comprises 17 residues. J was trimmed by 4 bases and V by 4 bases; bases with no gene match: 9.

A few counts support this clone. The CDR3 bases are TGCGCCAGCAGCTTCGGGGAGCGGGATCCAACGCTTGAGCAGTTCTTC. Amino acids: CASSFGERDPTLEQFF. V gene TRBV5-1 combines with J gene TRBJ2-1; 7 bases are a match to TRBD2. From germline, CDR1 is SGHRS and CDR2 YFSETQ. There are 16 residues in the CDR3. The V gene end was trimmed by 2 bases and the J gene end by 9 bases; junction bases not matched to a gene: 14.

V and J are TRBV25-1 and TRBJ1-2; D ambiguous. Trimming shortened V by 3 bases and J by 1 base, and 9 bases separated the two germline ends. From germline, CDR1 is MGHDK and CDR2 SYGVNS. The CDR3 has 14 amino acids. The CDR3 reads CASSDRANNYGYTF. The CDR3 DNA sequence: TGTGCCAGCAGTGATCGAGCAAATAACTATGGCTACACCTTC.

This clone was seen just once. The chain combines TRBV28 with TRBJ2-7; either TRBD1 or TRBD2 may supply D (5 bases each). The CDR3 totals 14 residues. The V gene lost 2 bases and the J gene lost 4 bases, with 12 bases spanning the gap. Germline V gene data show CDR1 as MDHEN and CDR2 as SYDVKM. CDR3 sequence: CASSLGDRGYEQYF. The CDR3, as DNA: TGTGCCAGCAGTTTAGGGGACCGCGGGTACGAGCAGTACTTC.

This chain links TRBV13 with TRBJ2-2; no reliable D call. Per germline, CDR1 PRHDT and CDR2 FYEKMQ (reference sequence). Trimming cost V 5 bases and J 7 bases, with 8 bases left between them. This CDR3 spans 12 amino acids. This CDR3 is CASSRAGGELFF. CDR3 nucleotides: TGTGCCAGCAGCCGGGCCGGCGGGGAGCTGTTTTTT.

For the CDR3, the DNA is TGTGCCAGCAGTTACTCCGACAGTTTAGGTAATGGCTACACCTTC. As protein: CASSYSDSLGNGYTF. The genes are TRBV6-5 and TRBJ1-2; a weak D match, TRBD1 (5 bases). Looked up from germline, CDR1 is MNHEY and CDR2 is SVGAGI. The germline V and J ends were trimmed by 0 bases and 6 bases, with 14 bases remaining between them. The CDR3 is made up of 15 amino acids.

The chain combines TRBV30 with TRBJ2-7; D gene ambiguous. The CDR3 consists of 13 residues. CDR1 and CDR2 (germline): GTSNPN, SVGIG (reference sequence). The V and J ends lost 0 bases and 4 bases respectively, with 10 bases between them. CDR3 amino acids: CAWSVPGYYEQYF. The CDR3 nucleotides read TGTGCCTGGAGTGTACCCGGATATTACGAGCAGTACTTC.

The rearrangement joins TRBV7-2 to TRBJ2-1; TRBD1 agrees at 8 bases. This CDR3 contains 14 residues. The J segment lost 7 bases and the V segment lost 5 bases, leaving 7 bases of the junction unmatched. CDR1 SGHTA and CDR2 FQGNSA come from the germline V gene. CDR3 sequence (DNA): TGTGCCAGCAGCCAGACAGGGGTTTGGAATGAGCAGTTCTTC. As protein: CASSQTGVWNEQFF. Complete variable domain (other parts from reference TRBV7-2 and TRBJ2-1): GAGVSQSPSNKVTEKGKDVELRCDPISGHTALYWYRQSLGQGLEFLIYFQGNSAPDKSGLPSDRFSAERTGGSVSTLTIQRTQQEDSAVYLCASSQTGVWNEQFFGPGTRLTVL.